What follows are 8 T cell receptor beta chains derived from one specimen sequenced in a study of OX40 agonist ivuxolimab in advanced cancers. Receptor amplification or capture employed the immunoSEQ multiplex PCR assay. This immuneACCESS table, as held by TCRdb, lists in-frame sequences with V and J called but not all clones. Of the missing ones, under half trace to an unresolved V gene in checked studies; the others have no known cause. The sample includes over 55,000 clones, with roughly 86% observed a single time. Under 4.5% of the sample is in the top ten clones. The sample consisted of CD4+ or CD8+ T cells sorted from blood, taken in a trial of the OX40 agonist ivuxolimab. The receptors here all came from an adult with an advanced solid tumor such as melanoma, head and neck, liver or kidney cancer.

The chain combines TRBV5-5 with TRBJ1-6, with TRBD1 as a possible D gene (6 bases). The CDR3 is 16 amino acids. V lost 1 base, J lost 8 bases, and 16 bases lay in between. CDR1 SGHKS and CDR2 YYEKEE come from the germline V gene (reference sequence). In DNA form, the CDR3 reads TGTGCCAGCAGCTTGCGGTCCTCAGGGGCGGATTCACCCCTCCACTTT. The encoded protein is CASSLRSSGADSPLHF.

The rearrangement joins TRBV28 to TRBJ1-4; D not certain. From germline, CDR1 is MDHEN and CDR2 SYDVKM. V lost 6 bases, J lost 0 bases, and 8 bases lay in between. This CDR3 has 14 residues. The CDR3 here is CASSRLATNEKLFF. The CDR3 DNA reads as TGTGCCAGCAGCAGACTTGCAACTAATGAAAAACTGTTTTTT. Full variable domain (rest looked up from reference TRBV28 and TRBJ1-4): DVKVTQSSRYLVKRTGEKVFLECVQDMDHENMFWYRQDPGLGLRLIYFSYDVKMKEKGDIPEGYSVSREKKERFSLILESASTNQTSMYLCASSRLATNEKLFFGSGTQLSVL.

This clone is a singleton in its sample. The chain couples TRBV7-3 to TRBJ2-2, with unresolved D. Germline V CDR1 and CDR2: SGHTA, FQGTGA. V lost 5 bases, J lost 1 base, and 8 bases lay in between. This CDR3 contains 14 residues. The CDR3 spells CASSPKQNTGELFF. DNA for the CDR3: TGTGCCAGCAGCCCGAAGCAGAACACCGGGGAGCTGTTTTTT.

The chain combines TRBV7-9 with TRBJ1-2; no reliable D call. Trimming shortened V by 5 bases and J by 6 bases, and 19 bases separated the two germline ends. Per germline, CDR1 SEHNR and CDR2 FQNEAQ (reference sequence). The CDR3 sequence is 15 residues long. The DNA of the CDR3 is TGTGCCAGCAGCCCAGGCGGGGAGGATGCAAATGGCTACACCTTC. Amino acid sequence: CASSPGGEDANGYTF.

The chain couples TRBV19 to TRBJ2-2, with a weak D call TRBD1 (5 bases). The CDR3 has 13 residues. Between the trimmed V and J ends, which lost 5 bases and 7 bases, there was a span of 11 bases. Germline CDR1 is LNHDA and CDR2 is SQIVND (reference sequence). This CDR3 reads CASSRQGGGELFF. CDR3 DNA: TGTGCCAGTAGTCGGCAGGGCGGCGGGGAGCTGTTTTTT.

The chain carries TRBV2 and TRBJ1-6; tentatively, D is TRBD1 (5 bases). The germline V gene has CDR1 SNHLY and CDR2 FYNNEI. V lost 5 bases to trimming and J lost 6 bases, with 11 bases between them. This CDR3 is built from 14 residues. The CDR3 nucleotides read TGTGCCAGCAGTTGGACAACGCTTAATTCACCCCTCCACTTT. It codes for CASSWTTLNSPLHF. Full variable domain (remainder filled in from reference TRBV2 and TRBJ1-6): EPEVTQTPSHQVTQMGQEVILRCVPISNHLYFYWYRQILGQKVEFLVSFYNNEISEKSEIFDDQFSVERPDGSNFTLKIRSTKLEDSAMYFCASSWTTLNSPLHFGNGTRLTVT.

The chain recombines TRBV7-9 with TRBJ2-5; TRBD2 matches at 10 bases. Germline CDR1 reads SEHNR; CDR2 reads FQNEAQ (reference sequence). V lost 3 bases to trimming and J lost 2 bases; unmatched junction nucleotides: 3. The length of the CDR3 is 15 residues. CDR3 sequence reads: CASSLWTSGQETQYF. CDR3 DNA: TGTGCCAGCAGCTTGTGGACTAGCGGACAAGAGACCCAGTACTTC.

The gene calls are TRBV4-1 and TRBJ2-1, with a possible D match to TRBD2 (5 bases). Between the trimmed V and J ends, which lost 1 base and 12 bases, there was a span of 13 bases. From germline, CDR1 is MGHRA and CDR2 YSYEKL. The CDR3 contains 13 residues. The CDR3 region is CASSQGGDRSQFF. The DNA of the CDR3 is TGCGCCAGCAGCCAAGGGGGAGACCGCTCGCAGTTCTTC.